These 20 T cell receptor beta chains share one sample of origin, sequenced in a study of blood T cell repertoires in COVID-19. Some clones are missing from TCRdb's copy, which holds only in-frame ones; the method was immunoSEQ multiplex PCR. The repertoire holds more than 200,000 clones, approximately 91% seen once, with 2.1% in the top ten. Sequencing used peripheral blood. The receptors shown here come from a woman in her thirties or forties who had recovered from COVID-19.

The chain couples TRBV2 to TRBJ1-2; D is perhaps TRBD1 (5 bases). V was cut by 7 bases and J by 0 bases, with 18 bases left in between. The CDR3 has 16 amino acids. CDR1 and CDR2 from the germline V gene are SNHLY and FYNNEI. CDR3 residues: CASTLDRQSANYGYTF. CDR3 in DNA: TGTGCCAGCACCTTAGACAGACAGTCAGCTAACTATGGCTACACCTTC.

The DNA for the CDR3 is TGTGCCAGCAGTGCCGGCAGGGGGTTTTCCTATGGCTACACCTTC. Translated, it gives CASSAGRGFSYGYTF. J is TRBJ1-2 and V is TRBV2; 7 positions agree with TRBD1. The ends lost 4 bases at V and 4 bases at J; junction bases unmatched: 9. Germline V gene sequence: CDR1 SNHLY, CDR2 FYNNEI. The length of the CDR3 is 15 residues. Together with reference TRBV2 and TRBJ1-2, the CDR3 gives the full variable domain: EPEVTQTPSHQVTQMGQEVILRCVPISNHLYFYWYRQILGQKVEFLVSFYNNEISEKSEIFDDQFSVERPDGSNFTLKIRSTKLEDSAMYFCASSAGRGFSYGYTFGSGTRLTVV.

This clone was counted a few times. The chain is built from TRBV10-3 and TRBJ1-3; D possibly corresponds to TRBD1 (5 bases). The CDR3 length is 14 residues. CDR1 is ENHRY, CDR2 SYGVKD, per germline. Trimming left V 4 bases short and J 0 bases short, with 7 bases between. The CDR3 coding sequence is TGTGCCATCAGTGGACAGTACTCTGGAAACACCATATATTTT. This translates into CAISGQYSGNTIYF.

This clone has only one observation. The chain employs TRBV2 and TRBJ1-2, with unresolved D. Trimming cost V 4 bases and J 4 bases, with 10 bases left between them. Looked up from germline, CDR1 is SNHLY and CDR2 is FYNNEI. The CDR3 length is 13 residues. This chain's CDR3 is CASSVDMSYGYTF. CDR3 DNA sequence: TGTGCCAGCAGTGTAGATATGAGCTATGGCTACACCTTC.

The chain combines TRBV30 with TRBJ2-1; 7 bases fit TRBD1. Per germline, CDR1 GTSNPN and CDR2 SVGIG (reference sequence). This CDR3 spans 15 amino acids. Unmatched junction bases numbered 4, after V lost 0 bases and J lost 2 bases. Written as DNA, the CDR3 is TGTGCCTGGAGTGTAGATAGGGGGCCCTACAATGAGCAGTTCTTC. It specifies CAWSVDRGPYNEQFF.

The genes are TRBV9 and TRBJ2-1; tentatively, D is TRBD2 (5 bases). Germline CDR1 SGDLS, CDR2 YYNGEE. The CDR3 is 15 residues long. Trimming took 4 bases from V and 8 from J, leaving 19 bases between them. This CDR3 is CASSPRGWKNDEQFF. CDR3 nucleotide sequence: TGTGCCAGCAGCCCCCGAGGGTGGAAGAATGATGAGCAGTTCTTC.

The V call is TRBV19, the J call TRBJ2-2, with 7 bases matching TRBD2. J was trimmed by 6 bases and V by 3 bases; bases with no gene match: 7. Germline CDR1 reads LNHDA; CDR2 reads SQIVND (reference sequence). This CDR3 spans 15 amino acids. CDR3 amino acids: CASSIAAGVAGELFF. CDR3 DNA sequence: TGTGCCAGTAGTATTGCGGCGGGAGTGGCCGGGGAGCTGTTTTTT.

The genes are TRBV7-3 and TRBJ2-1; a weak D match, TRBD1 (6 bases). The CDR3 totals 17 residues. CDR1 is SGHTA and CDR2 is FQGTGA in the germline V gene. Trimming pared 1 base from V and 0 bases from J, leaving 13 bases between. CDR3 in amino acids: CASSLRQATSSYNEQFF. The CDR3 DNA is TGTGCCAGCAGCTTAAGACAGGCGACAAGCTCCTACAATGAGCAGTTCTTC. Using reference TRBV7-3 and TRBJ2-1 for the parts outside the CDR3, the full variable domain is GAGVSQTPSNKVTEKGKYVELRCDPISGHTALYWYRQSLGQGPEFLIYFQGTGAADDSGLPNDRFFAVRPEGSVSTLKIQRTERGDSAVYLCASSLRQATSSYNEQFFGPGTRLTVL.

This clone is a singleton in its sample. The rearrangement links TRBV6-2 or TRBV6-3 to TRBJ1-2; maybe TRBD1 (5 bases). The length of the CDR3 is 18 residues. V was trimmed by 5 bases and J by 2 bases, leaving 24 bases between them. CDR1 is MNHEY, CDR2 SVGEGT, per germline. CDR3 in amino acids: CASSPTRGARILNYGYTF. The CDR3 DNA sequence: TGTGCCAGCAGTCCAACTCGTGGGGCTCGGATTCTAAACTATGGCTACACCTTC.

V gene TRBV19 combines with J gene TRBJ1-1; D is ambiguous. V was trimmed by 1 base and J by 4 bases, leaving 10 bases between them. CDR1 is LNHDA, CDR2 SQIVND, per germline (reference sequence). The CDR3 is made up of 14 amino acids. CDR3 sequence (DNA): TGTGCCAGTAGTATAGGAGACATCGCCACTGAAGCTTTCTTT. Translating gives CASSIGDIATEAFF.

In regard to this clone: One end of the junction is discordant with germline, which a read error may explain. CDR3 DNA sequence: TGTGCCAGCAGGGAAGACAGGACTGGAAACACCATATATTTT. It specifies CASREDRTGNTIYF. The gene calls are TRBV6-1 and TRBJ1-3, with D possibly TRBD1 on 6 matching bases. Germline CDR1 and CDR2: MNHNS and SASEGT. The CDR3 is 14 residues long.

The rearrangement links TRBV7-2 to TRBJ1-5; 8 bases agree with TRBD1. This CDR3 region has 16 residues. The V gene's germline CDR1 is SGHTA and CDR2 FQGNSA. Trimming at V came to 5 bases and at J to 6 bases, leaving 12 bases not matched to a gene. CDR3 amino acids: CASSQQGGRVGQPQHF. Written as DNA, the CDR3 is TGTGCCAGCAGCCAACAGGGGGGTAGGGTCGGTCAGCCCCAGCATTTT.

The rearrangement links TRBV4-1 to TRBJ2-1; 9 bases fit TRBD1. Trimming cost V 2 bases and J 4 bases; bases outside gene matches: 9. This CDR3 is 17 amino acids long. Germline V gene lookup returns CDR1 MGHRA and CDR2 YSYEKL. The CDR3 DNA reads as TGCGCCAGCAGCCAACCGGGACAGGGAGGGGGGTACAATGAGCAGTTCTTC. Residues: CASSQPGQGGGYNEQFF.

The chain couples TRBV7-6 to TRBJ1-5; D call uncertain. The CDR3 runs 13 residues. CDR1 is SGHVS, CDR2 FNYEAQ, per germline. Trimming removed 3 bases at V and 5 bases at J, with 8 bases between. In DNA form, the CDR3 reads TGTGCCAGCAGCTTCGGGGTGGATCAGCCCCAGCATTTT. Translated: CASSFGVDQPQHF.

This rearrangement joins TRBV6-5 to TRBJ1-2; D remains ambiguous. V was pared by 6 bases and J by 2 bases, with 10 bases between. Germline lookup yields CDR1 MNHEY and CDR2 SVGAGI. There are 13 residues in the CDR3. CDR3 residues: CASRNRANYGYTF. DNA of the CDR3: TGTGCCAGCAGAAACAGAGCAAACTATGGCTACACCTTC.

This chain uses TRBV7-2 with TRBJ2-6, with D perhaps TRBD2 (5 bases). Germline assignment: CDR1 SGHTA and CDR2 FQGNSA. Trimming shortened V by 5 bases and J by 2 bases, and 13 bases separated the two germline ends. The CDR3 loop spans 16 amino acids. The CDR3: CASSPWAGAGANVLTF. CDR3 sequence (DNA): TGTGCCAGCAGCCCCTGGGCCGGGGCTGGGGCCAACGTCCTGACTTTC.

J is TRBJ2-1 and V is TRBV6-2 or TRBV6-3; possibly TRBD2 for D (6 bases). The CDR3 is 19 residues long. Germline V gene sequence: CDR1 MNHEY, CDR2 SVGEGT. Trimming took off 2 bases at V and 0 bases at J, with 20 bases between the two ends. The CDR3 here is CASSYDLAGLGPSYNEQFF. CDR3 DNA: TGTGCCAGCAGTTACGATCTTGCGGGGCTTGGACCCTCCTACAATGAGCAGTTCTTC.

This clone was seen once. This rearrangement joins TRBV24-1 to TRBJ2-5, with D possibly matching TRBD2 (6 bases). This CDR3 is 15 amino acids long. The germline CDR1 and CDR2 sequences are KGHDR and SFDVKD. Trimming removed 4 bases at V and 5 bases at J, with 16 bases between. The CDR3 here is CATSEPSLGGETQYF. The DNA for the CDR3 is TGTGCCACCAGTGAACCGTCCCTTGGGGGGGAGACCCAGTACTTC.

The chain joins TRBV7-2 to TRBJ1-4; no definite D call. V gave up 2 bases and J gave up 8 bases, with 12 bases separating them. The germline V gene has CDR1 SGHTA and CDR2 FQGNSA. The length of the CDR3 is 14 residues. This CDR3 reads CASSLFGGEEKLFF. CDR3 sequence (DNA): TGTGCCAGCAGCTTATTTGGCGGGGAAGAAAAACTGTTTTTT.

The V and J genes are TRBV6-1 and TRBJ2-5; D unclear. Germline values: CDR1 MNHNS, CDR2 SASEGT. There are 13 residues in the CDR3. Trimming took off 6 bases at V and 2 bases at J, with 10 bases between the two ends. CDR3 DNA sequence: TGTGCCAGCAGCCAGGCCAGACAAGAGACCCAGTACTTC. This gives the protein CASSQARQETQYF.